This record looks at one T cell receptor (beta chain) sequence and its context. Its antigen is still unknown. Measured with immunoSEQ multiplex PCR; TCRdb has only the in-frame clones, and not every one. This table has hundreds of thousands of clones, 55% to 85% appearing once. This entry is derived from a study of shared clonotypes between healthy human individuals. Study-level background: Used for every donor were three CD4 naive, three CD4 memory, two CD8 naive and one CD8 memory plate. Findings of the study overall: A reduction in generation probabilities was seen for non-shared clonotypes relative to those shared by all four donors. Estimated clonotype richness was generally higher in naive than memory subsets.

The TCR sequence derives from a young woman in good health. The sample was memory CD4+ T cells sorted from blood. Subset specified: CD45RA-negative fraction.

DNA for the CDR3: TGTGCCAGCAGCTTAAGGTCAGAGGAAAAACTGTTTTTT. It translates to CASSLRSEEKLFF. The chain recombines TRBV5-5 with TRBJ1-4; the D is unclear. The CDR3 covers 13 residues. With 2 bases removed from V and 8 bases from J, the gap between germline ends came to 10 bases. CDR1 and CDR2 from the germline V gene are SGHKS and YYEKEE (reference sequence).